Listed here are 14 T cell receptor beta chains from one sample, sequenced in a study of blood T cell repertoires in COVID-19. The data were produced by immunoSEQ multiplex PCR, yet TCRdb's version contains in-frame clones alone and is incomplete. The table shows roughly 120,000 clones, with approximately 87% occurring only once. What was sequenced was peripheral blood. The source of these receptors is a man between 65 and 79 years old who had recovered from COVID-19.

This clone occurred once. The chain links TRBV4-1 to TRBJ2-5; TRBD1 matches at 7 bases. Trimming at V came to 4 bases and at J to 5 bases, leaving 10 bases not matched to a gene. From germline, CDR1 is MGHRA and CDR2 YSYEKL. The CDR3 is made up of 15 amino acids. CDR3 in DNA: TGCGCCAGCAGCCTTGACCAGACAGGGCGGGAGACCCAGTACTTC. Translating it yields CASSLDQTGRETQYF.

This clone appeared once. The rearrangement joins TRBV6-2 or TRBV6-3 to TRBJ2-7, with 8 bases identical to TRBD2. From germline, CDR1 is MNHEY and CDR2 SVGEGT. The CDR3 is made up of 18 amino acids. V shed 6 bases, J shed 0 bases, and the junction held 16 bases outside the gene matches. CDR3 amino acids: CASSPSVIKRGISYEQYF. CDR3 bases: TGTGCCAGCAGCCCTTCAGTTATCAAGCGGGGGATCTCCTACGAGCAGTACTTC.

In regard to this clone: A single base separates this from a much larger clone, so it may be a read error. This sample also contains other DNA sequences that code for the same CDR3. V gene TRBV3-1 (or the pseudogene TRBV3-2) combines with J gene TRBJ2-3; 13 positions match TRBD2. V was clipped by 4 bases and J by 3 bases; unmatched bases: 1. Germline assignment: CDR1 LGHDT and CDR2 YNNKEL (reference sequence). The CDR3 covers 15 residues. CDR3 coding DNA: TGTGCCAGCAGCCGGACTAGCGGGGGAACAGATACGCAGTATTTT. Its translation: CASSRTSGGTDTQYF.

V is TRBV9 and J is TRBJ2-7, with TRBD1 matching over 8 bases. This CDR3 spans 12 amino acids. Trimming took 5 bases from V and 5 from J; bases not matched to a gene: 3. Germline V gene sequence: CDR1 SGDLS, CDR2 YYNGEE. DNA for the CDR3: TGTGCCAGCAGTGCGACAGGGGACGAGCAGTACTTC. Translation gives CASSATGDEQYF. Full variable domain (remainder filled in from reference TRBV9 and TRBJ2-7): DSGVTQTPKHLITATGQRVTLRCSPRSGDLSVYWYQQSLDQGLQFLIQYYNGEERAKGNILERFSAQQFPDLHSELNLSSLELGDSALYFCASSATGDEQYFGPGTRLTVT.

The chain is built from TRBV29-1 and TRBJ2-5; 7 positions agree with TRBD1. The CDR3 runs to 14 residues. Germline assignment: CDR1 SQVTM and CDR2 ANQGSEA. Trimming cost V 0 bases and J 5 bases; bases outside gene matches: 6. The CDR3 protein is CSVEDPRGGETQYF. CDR3 bases: TGCAGCGTTGAAGATCCAAGAGGGGGCGAGACCCAGTACTTC.

The chain couples TRBV4-1 to TRBJ2-5; TRBD2 aligns across 8 bases. The J segment lost 4 bases and the V segment lost 0 bases, leaving 10 bases of the junction unmatched. In germline, CDR1 is MGHRA, CDR2 YSYEKL. The CDR3 is 17 residues long. CDR3: CASSQDISGRGAETQYF. CDR3 DNA sequence: TGCGCCAGCAGCCAAGATATCAGCGGGAGAGGGGCAGAGACCCAGTACTTC.

This chain connects TRBV2 to TRBJ1-1; 7 bases are shared with TRBD1. CDR3 length: 14 amino acids. V was clipped by 2 bases and J by 9 bases; unmatched bases: 9. Per germline, CDR1 SNHLY and CDR2 FYNNEI. In nucleotides, the CDR3 is TGTGCCAGCAGTGAAACCGCAGGGGGGCTTAAAGCTTTCTTT. Translation: CASSETAGGLKAFF.

V gene TRBV6-2 or TRBV6-3 combines with J gene TRBJ1-5, with TRBD1 as a possible D gene (5 bases). V gave up 3 bases and J gave up 6 bases, with 12 bases separating them. The germline CDR1 and CDR2 sequences are MNHEY and SVGEGT. This CDR3 is built from 14 residues. The DNA of the CDR3 is TGTGCCAGCAGTTATGGGCAGGGCCTTCAGCCCCAGCATTTT. This codes for CASSYGQGLQPQHF.

The genes are TRBV5-8 and TRBJ2-1; D gene ambiguous. Germline CDR1 is SGHTS and CDR2 is YDEGEE. Between the trimmed V and J ends, which lost 4 bases and 8 bases, there was a span of 19 bases. CDR3 length equals 15 residues. CDR3 sequence (DNA): TGTGCCAGCAGCCTGGTGAGACTCCTCGGCGATGAGCAGTTCTTC. Protein product: CASSLVRLLGDEQFF.

The chain combines TRBV5-1 with TRBJ2-7, with 14 bases aligning to TRBD2. There are 14 residues in the CDR3. The ends lost 6 bases at V and 5 bases at J; junction bases unmatched: 4. Germline V gene sequence: CDR1 SGHRS, CDR2 YFSETQ. The CDR3 DNA reads TGCGCCAGCAAGGGGACTAGCGGGAGTGACGAGCAGTACTTC. Its protein product is CASKGTSGSDEQYF.

The chain links TRBV5-1 to TRBJ2-5; 7 bases align to TRBD1. CDR1 SGHRS and CDR2 YFSETQ come from the germline V gene. The J segment lost 3 bases and the V segment lost 1 base, leaving 3 bases of the junction unmatched. The CDR3 length is 14 residues. The CDR3 nucleotides read TGCGCCAGCAGCTTGTTCCAGGGGGAAGAGACCCAGTACTTC. Translated, it gives CASSLFQGEETQYF.

The rearrangement uses TRBV18 and TRBJ2-3; 14 nucleotides line up with TRBD2. The V segment lost 3 bases and the J segment 1 base; nucleotides outside the gene matches: 9. Germline V lookup: CDR1 KGHSH, CDR2 LQKENI. This CDR3 spans 19 amino acids. CDR3 DNA sequence: TGTGCCAGCTCACCGACCATCGGGACTAGCGGGAGCCGCACAGATACGCAGTATTTT. This sequence encodes CASSPTIGTSGSRTDTQYF.

The chain links TRBV11-1 to TRBJ2-2; no definite D call. V dropped 3 bases and J dropped 0 bases, with 8 bases sitting between them. The CDR3 loop spans 15 amino acids. CDR1 SGHAT and CDR2 FQDESV come from the germline V gene (reference sequence). CDR3 protein: CASSFYQSNTGELFF. DNA of the CDR3: TGTGCCAGCAGCTTCTACCAATCGAACACCGGGGAGCTGTTTTTT.

V usage is TRBV28 and J usage is TRBJ1-4, with D possibly matching TRBD1 (5 bases). V lost 5 bases to trimming and J lost 3 bases, with 10 bases between them. The CDR3 loop spans 14 amino acids. The germline V gene encodes CDR1 MDHEN and CDR2 SYDVKM. The CDR3 is CASSPIGANEKLFF. The CDR3 coding sequence is TGTGCCAGCAGTCCCATAGGGGCTAATGAAAAACTGTTTTTT.